Following are 26 T cell receptor beta chains from one sample sequenced in a study of blood T cells in healthy people across ages. A second roughly 6 to 11 cycle PCR used barcoded and J-beta primers. TCRdb independently ran MiXCR on the 5' RACE reads; one entry per CDR3 protein. The profile shows around 620,000 distinct CDR3 sequences, roughly 28% of them singletons. The sample consisted of blood. These receptor sequences come from a woman in her seventies in good health.

Only a few counts were recorded for this clonotype. V is TRBV2 and J is TRBJ2-1, with D possibly being TRBD2 (5 bases). Germline V lookup: CDR1 SNHLY, CDR2 FYNNEI. The CDR3 covers 15 residues. With 3 bases removed from V and 2 bases from J, the gap between germline ends came to 11 bases. DNA of the CDR3: TGTGCCAGCAGTGAGGGTCGGGGTCCCTACAATGAGCAGTTCTTC. As protein: CASSEGRGPYNEQFF.

In this sample, this clonotype turned up many times. V gene TRBV6-1 combines with J gene TRBJ1-5; maybe TRBD1 (5 bases). This CDR3 spans 13 amino acids. Germline V gene sequence: CDR1 MNHNS, CDR2 SASEGT. Trimming took off 5 bases at V and 4 bases at J, with 9 bases between the two ends. CDR3 in DNA: TGTGCCAGCAGTACTGACAGAAATCAGCCCCAGCATTTT. Protein product: CASSTDRNQPQHF.

A note on this clonotype: At one end the junction does not follow the germline gene, possibly because of a read error. The chain is built from TRBV25-1 and TRBJ1-4, with a tentative D call TRBD1 (5 bases). Germline-derived CDR1 and CDR2 are MGHDK and SYGVNS. This CDR3 has 15 residues. The CDR3 protein is CASSDPQTGTGKLLF. Written as DNA, the CDR3 is TGTGCCAGCAGTGATCCCCAAACCGGGACGGGGAAACTGCTTTTT. Complete variable domain (other parts from reference TRBV25-1 and TRBJ1-4): EADIYQTPRYLVIGTGKKITLECSQTMGHDKMYWYQQDPGMELHLIHYSYGVNSTEKGDLSSESTVSRIRTEHFPLTLESARPSHTSQYLCASSDPQTGTGKLLFGSGTQLSVL.

This clonotype has just a few counts. The gene calls are TRBV25-1 and TRBJ2-5; 11 bases align to TRBD2. The J call may be in error: the DNA end matches TRBJ2-7 better. CDR3 length equals 13 residues. Germline V CDR1 and CDR2: MGHDK, SYGVNS. The CDR3 loop is CASMVLAGGEQYF. CDR3 sequence (DNA): TGTGCCAGCATGGTGCTAGCGGGGGGCGAGCAGTACTTC.

The V gene is TRBV12-3 or TRBV12-4, the J gene TRBJ1-2, with D unresolved. The CDR3 is 12 residues long. With 6 bases removed from V and 4 bases from J, the gap between germline ends came to 9 bases. CDR3 bases: TGTGCCAGCAGGTCCAGCGGCTATGGCTACACCTTC. Encoded protein: CASRSSGYGYTF.

The V call is TRBV7-9, the J call TRBJ1-1; D perhaps matches TRBD1 (6 bases). Germline CDR1 and CDR2: SEHNR and FQNEAQ (reference sequence). This CDR3 spans 12 amino acids. V was clipped by 5 bases and J by 10 bases, with 14 bases between them. The CDR3 protein is CASSATGSAAFF. The CDR3 DNA is TGTGCCAGCAGCGCTACAGGGTCCGCAGCTTTCTTT.

The chain employs TRBV11-3 and TRBJ2-1; 9 bases match TRBD2. Per germline, CDR1 SGHNT and CDR2 YENEEA. Trimming removed 6 bases from V and 8 bases from J; junction bases left unmatched: 14. There are 16 residues in the CDR3. The chain's CDR3 is CASSNGAGGNQDEQFF. The CDR3 nucleotides read TGTGCCAGCAGTAATGGGGCGGGGGGGAATCAAGATGAGCAGTTCTTC. Complete variable domain (other parts from reference TRBV11-3 and TRBJ2-1): EAGVVQSPRYKIIEKKQPVAFWCNPISGHNTLYWYLQNLGQGPELLIRYENEEAVDDSQLPKDRFSAERLKGVDSTLKIQPAELGDSAVYLCASSNGAGGNQDEQFFGPGTRLTVL.

The V call is TRBV7-9, the J call TRBJ2-1; no firm D call. The end of the DNA is better explained by TRBJ2-7, so the J call may be wrong. Germline V lookup: CDR1 SEHNR, CDR2 FQNEAQ (reference sequence). There are 13 residues in the CDR3. The CDR3 sequence is CASSLGQLDEQYV. In DNA, the CDR3 is TGTGCCAGCAGCTTGGGTCAGCTCGACGAGCAGTACGTC.

A few counts support this clonotype. This sequence joins TRBV29-1 and TRBJ1-1, with TRBD1 matching over 8 bases. CDR1 and CDR2 (germline): SQVTM, ANQGSEA. V shed 6 bases and J 7 bases; nucleotides not matched to a gene: 10. CDR3 length: 13 residues. For the CDR3, the DNA is TGCAGCGTCGGGGACAGGCAGGGCATTGAAGCTTTCTTT. It codes for CSVGDRQGIEAFF.

The rearrangement links TRBV20-1 to TRBJ1-2; 12 nucleotides agree with TRBD1. CDR3 length: 15 residues. V was pared by 6 bases and J by 7 bases, with 12 bases of the junction left unmatched. Germline V CDR1 and CDR2: DFQATT, SNEGSKA (reference sequence). The CDR3 DNA reads as TGCAGTGCCGTGTTTCCGGGACAGGGGGCAGGTGGCTACACCTTC. Protein: CSAVFPGQGAGGYTF.

This clonotype has just a few counts. This sequence joins TRBV20-1 and TRBJ2-5, with 13 bases aligning to TRBD2. TRBJ2-1 explains the end of the DNA better; the J call may be wrong. The CDR3 spans 16 residues. The germline CDR1 and CDR2 sequences are DFQATT and SNEGSKA (reference sequence). As DNA, the CDR3 is TGCAGTGCTAGAACTAGCGGGGGGGCATTCTTCAATGAGCAGTTCTTC. Residues: CSARTSGGAFFNEQFF.

This clonotype was seen repeatedly, ten times or more. The genes are TRBV6-5 and TRBJ2-4; a possible D gene is TRBD1 (5 bases). Germline V CDR1 and CDR2: MNHEY, SVGAGI. The CDR3 covers 15 residues. V was pared by 5 bases and J by 8 bases, with 19 bases between. CDR3 amino acids: CASSSFITSRDIQYF. Written as DNA, the CDR3 is TGTGCCAGCAGTAGCTTCATTACGTCCAGGGACATTCAGTACTTC.

Here the CDR3 reads CASSVRDYSYTQYF. In nucleotides, the CDR3 is TGTGCCAGCAGCGTCCGGGACTACTCATATACGCAGTATTTT. The rearrangement links TRBV9 to TRBJ2-3; 7 bases line up with TRBD2. Trimming at V came to 2 bases and at J to 7 bases, leaving 7 bases not matched to a gene. The CDR3 has 14 residues. Per the germline V gene, CDR1 is SGDLS and CDR2 is YYNGEE. Variable domain in full (rest from reference TRBV9 and TRBJ2-3): DSGVTQTPKHLITATGQRVTLRCSPRSGDLSVYWYQQSLDQGLQFLIQYYNGEERAKGNILERFSAQQFPDLHSELNLSSLELGDSALYFCASSVRDYSYTQYFGPGTRLTVL.

This clonotype appeared once. This rearrangement joins TRBV6-5 to TRBJ1-2, with 8 bases identical to TRBD1. The CDR3 totals 12 residues. Germline assignment: CDR1 MNHEY and CDR2 SVGAGI. V gave up 5 bases and J gave up 14 bases; unmatched junction bases: 10. The DNA of the CDR3 is TGTGCCAGCAGTGCGACCAGGGGGCTGGGAACCTTC. Its translation is CASSATRGLGTF.

The rearrangement links TRBV12-3 or TRBV12-4 to TRBJ2-1; TRBD2 aligns across 8 bases. Unmatched junction bases numbered 7, after V lost 3 bases and J lost 9 bases. CDR3 length: 14 amino acids. The CDR3 coding sequence is TGTGCCAGCAGTTTTTACGGGGGGGCCGTTGAGCAGTTCTTC. It codes for CASSFYGGAVEQFF.

Only a few counts were recorded for this clonotype. J is TRBJ1-5 and V is TRBV6-6; D is unclear. Germline V lookup: CDR1 MNHNY, CDR2 SVGAGI (reference sequence). The CDR3 is 16 residues long. V was clipped by 0 bases and J by 2 bases, with 11 bases between them. In DNA, the CDR3 is TGTGCCAGCAGTTACTCCTTTGGGGTGCGCAATCAGCCCCAGCATTTT. It yields the protein CASSYSFGVRNQPQHF.

This sequence joins TRBV21-1 and TRBJ2-5; TRBD2 reflects the table's D call only, with no check against the DNA. TRBV21-1 is a listed pseudogene. The length of the CDR3 is 15 residues. DNA for the CDR3: TGTGCCAGCAGCACTAGCGGGGGCAAAGGGGAGACCCAGTACTTC. This gives the protein CASSTSGGKGETQYF.

The V and J genes are TRBV30 and TRBJ2-2; D assignment may be TRBD1 or TRBD2 (5 bases each). The CDR3 spans 13 residues. V shed 6 bases and J shed 4 bases, with 12 bases lying between them. Germline V gene data show CDR1 as GTSNPN and CDR2 as SVGIG (reference sequence). CDR3 bases: TGTGCCTGTCCGGGACGCAGCACCGGGGAGCTGTTTTTT. Its translation: CACPGRSTGELFF.

This clonotype has only a few counts. The rearrangement links TRBV4-3 to TRBJ2-6; D ambiguous. CDR3 length equals 17 residues. Germline loops: CDR1 LGHNA, CDR2 YSLEER. V gave up 3 bases and J gave up 4 bases, with 16 bases separating them. Written as DNA, the CDR3 is TGCGCCAGCAGCCAGGCGACAAGTACTTCCGGGGCCAACGTCCTGACTTTC. This gives the protein CASSQATSTSGANVLTF.

This clonotype was picked up a small number of times. J is TRBJ1-6 and V is TRBV3-1; D gene ambiguous. V was trimmed by 3 bases and J by 9 bases, leaving 12 bases between them. From germline, CDR1 is LGHDT and CDR2 YNNKEL (reference sequence). The CDR3 runs 14 residues. In DNA form, the CDR3 reads TGTGCCAGCAGCCAGGAGGCTAGGACTTCACCCCTCCACTTT. Translation gives CASSQEARTSPLHF.

This chain links TRBV29-1 with TRBJ2-2; 11 bases agree with TRBD2. The germline V gene has CDR1 SQVTM and CDR2 ANQGSEA. The junction had 2 bases not matched to a gene; V was cut back by 7 bases and J by 4 bases. The CDR3 runs 13 residues. CDR3 nucleotides: TGCAGCGGCCTAGCGGGGGGCACCGGGGAGCTGTTTTTT. This translates into CSGLAGGTGELFF.

In its sample, this clonotype was seen a few times. The chain carries TRBV7-7 and TRBJ2-5; 9 nucleotides line up with TRBD2. V lost 3 bases, J lost 1 base, and 6 bases stayed unmatched. From germline, CDR1 is SSHAT and CDR2 FNYEAQ (reference sequence). The CDR3 contains 16 residues. The CDR3 reads CASSFLSGGIQETQYF. CDR3 in DNA: TGTGCCAGCAGCTTTCTCAGCGGGGGGATCCAAGAGACCCAGTACTTC.

This sequence joins TRBV7-9 and TRBJ2-7; D perhaps matches TRBD2 (5 bases). The J call is doubtful: the DNA matches TRBJ2-1 better. The CDR3 is 15 amino acids. Germline CDR1 is SEHNR and CDR2 is FQNEAQ (reference sequence). This CDR3 is CASSPMLDFNNEQFF. CDR3 bases: TGTGCCAGCAGCCCCATGCTGGACTTCAACAATGAGCAGTTCTTC.

This clonotype appeared a few times. The CDR3 spells CASSPTGTRSQQYF. CDR3 bases: TGTGCCAGCAGCCCCACCGGGACGCGCTCCCAGCAGTACTTC. The chain is built from TRBV3-1 and TRBJ2-7; the D call may be TRBD1 or TRBD2 (5 bases each). This CDR3 contains 14 residues. Per germline, CDR1 LGHDT and CDR2 YNNKEL (reference sequence). The V end was cut by 4 bases, the J end by 8 bases, with 18 bases between.

The rearrangement joins TRBV6-6 to TRBJ1-4; 7 nucleotides line up with TRBD1. The CDR3 has 13 residues. The germline V gene encodes CDR1 MNHNY and CDR2 SVGAGI (reference sequence). V was pared by 6 bases and J by 8 bases, with 6 bases of the junction left unmatched. For the CDR3, the DNA is TGTGCCAGCAGACGGACAGGAGCCGAAAAACTGTTTTTT. Protein: CASRRTGAEKLFF.

This clonotype was seen many times. The gene calls are TRBV29-1 and TRBJ1-1, with D perhaps TRBD1 (6 bases). Trimming took 4 bases from V and 0 from J, leaving 9 bases between them. CDR3 length: 13 amino acids. Germline V gene lookup returns CDR1 SQVTM and CDR2 ANQGSEA. CDR3: CSVVRDMNTEAFF. The CDR3 region has the DNA TGCAGCGTTGTCAGGGACATGAACACTGAAGCTTTCTTT.